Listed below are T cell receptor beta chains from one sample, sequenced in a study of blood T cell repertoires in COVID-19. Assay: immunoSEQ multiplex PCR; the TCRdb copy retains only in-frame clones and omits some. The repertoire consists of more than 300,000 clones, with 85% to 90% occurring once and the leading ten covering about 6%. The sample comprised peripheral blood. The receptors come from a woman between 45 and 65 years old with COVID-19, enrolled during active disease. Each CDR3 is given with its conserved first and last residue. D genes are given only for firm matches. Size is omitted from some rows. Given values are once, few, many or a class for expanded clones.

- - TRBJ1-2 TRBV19 TGTGCCAGCTCTCCGGTCGGGGGGGCGCGAGGCGGCTACACCTTC CASSPVGGARGGYTF
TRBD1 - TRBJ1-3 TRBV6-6 TGTGCCAGCCGGGACAGGGCTGGAAACACCATATATTTT CASRDRAGNTIYF
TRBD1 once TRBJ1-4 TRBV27 TGTGCCAGCAGTCCCGGACAGGGCACTAATGAAAAACTGTTTTTT CASSPGQGTNEKLFF
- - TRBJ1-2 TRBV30 TGTGCCTGGAGTCAAGAGCGGGGTTGGGGCAGGCCCCTTAACTATGGCTACACCTTC CAWSQERGWGRPLNYGYTF
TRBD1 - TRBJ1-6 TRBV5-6 TGTGCCAGCAGCTCCCGGGACAGCTCATTTTCACCCCTCCACTTT CASSSRDSSFSPLHF
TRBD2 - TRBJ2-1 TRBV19 TGTGCCAGTAGTACGGGACTAGCGGGAGGCGATGAGCAGTTCTTC CASSTGLAGGDEQFF
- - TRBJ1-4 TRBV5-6 TGTGCCAGCAGCTTGGCCTGGGCTGGGGGAGGAAAACTGTTTTTT CASSLAWAGGGKLFF
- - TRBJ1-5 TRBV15 TGTGCCACCAGCAGAGAGGGGACTGACTATCAGCCCCAGCATTTT CATSREGTDYQPQHF
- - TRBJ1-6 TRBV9 TGTGCCAGCAGCTTCGGACAGATAGATAATTCACCCCTCCACTTT CASSFGQIDNSPLHF
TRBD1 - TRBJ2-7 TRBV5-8 TGTGCCAGCAGCCTTCAGGGGGCCGCCTACGAGCAGTACTTC CASSLQGAAYEQYF